This entry lists 18 T cell receptor beta chains sequenced from one sample in a study of T cell responses to AZD1222 COVID-19 vaccine. The table came from immunoSEQ multiplex PCR; TCRdb's copy has only in-frame clones and leaves some out. Counted here are tens of thousands of clones, 60% to 85% occurring once; the ten biggest clones make up 6% to 7%. Material: peripheral blood, obtained on day 0 of AZD1222 vaccination. The receptors stem from an adult in good health.

Only one count was recorded for this clone. The chain joins TRBV28 to TRBJ1-5; 10 positions agree with TRBD1. This CDR3 spans 15 amino acids. Looked up from germline, CDR1 is MDHEN and CDR2 is SYDVKM. Trimming cost V 6 bases and J 7 bases; bases outside gene matches: 9. CDR3 loop: CASRRQGARGQPQHF. Here the CDR3 DNA reads TGTGCCAGCAGGAGACAGGGGGCGCGAGGACAGCCCCAGCATTTT.

The chain links TRBV7-6 to TRBJ1-1, with a weak D call TRBD1 (5 bases). V lost 8 bases to trimming and J lost 2 bases, with 15 bases between them. The CDR3 totals 14 residues. In germline, CDR1 is SGHVS, CDR2 FNYEAQ. The CDR3 sequence: CASPRTLFNTEAFF. CDR3 coding DNA: TGTGCCAGCCCCCGGACACTCTTTAACACTGAAGCTTTCTTT.

This chain links TRBV18 with TRBJ2-1, with a tentative D call TRBD2 (7 bases). V was cut by 0 bases and J by 7 bases, with 13 bases left in between. This CDR3 contains 15 residues. Germline V lookup: CDR1 KGHSH, CDR2 LQKENI. CDR3: CASSPPSGGRNEQFF. DNA for the CDR3: TGTGCCAGCTCACCACCGTCGGGGGGCAGGAATGAGCAGTTCTTC.

The gene calls are TRBV3-1 (or the pseudogene TRBV3-2) and TRBJ2-5, with D perhaps TRBD1 (6 bases). The germline V gene encodes CDR1 LGHDT and CDR2 YNNKEL (reference sequence). V shed 6 bases and J shed 4 bases, with 6 bases lying between them. The CDR3 is 11 residues long. The CDR3 spells CASRGGETQYF. CDR3 DNA sequence: TGTGCCAGCAGAGGGGGAGAGACCCAGTACTTC.

The chain recombines TRBV30 with TRBJ1-2; D call uncertain. The CDR3 sequence is 12 residues long. The germline V gene has CDR1 GTSNPN and CDR2 SVGIG (reference sequence). V gave up 4 bases and J gave up 4 bases, with 10 bases separating them. This CDR3 is CAWIRGGYGYTF. The CDR3 coding sequence is TGTGCCTGGATCCGGGGTGGCTATGGCTACACCTTC. Together with reference TRBV30 and TRBJ1-2, the CDR3 gives the full variable domain: SQTIHQWPATLVQPVGSPLSLECTVEGTSNPNLYWYRQAAGRGLQLLFYSVGIGQISSEVPQNLSASRPQDRQFILSSKKLLLSDSGFYLCAWIRGGYGYTFGSGTRLTVV.

The sample holds a few counts of this clone. V is TRBV11-2 and J is TRBJ1-2; D gene uncertain. CDR3 size: 14 residues. Per germline, CDR1 SGHAT and CDR2 FQNNGV. Between the trimmed V and J ends, which lost 1 base and 1 base, there was a span of 7 bases. CDR3 DNA sequence: TGTGCCAGCAGCTTAGGCACAAGTAACTATGGCTACACCTTC. This gives the protein CASSLGTSNYGYTF. Full variable domain (remainder filled in from reference TRBV11-2 and TRBJ1-2): EAGVAQSPRYKIIEKRQSVAFWCNPISGHATLYWYQQILGQGPKLLIQFQNNGVVDDSQLPKDRFSAERLKGVDSTLKIQPAKLEDSAVYLCASSLGTSNYGYTFGSGTRLTVV.

The V and J genes are TRBV27 and TRBJ2-5; D remains unclear. The V end was cut by 6 bases, the J end by 1 base, with 12 bases between. The CDR3 length is 14 residues. Germline CDR1 reads MNHEY; CDR2 reads SMNVEV (reference sequence). Here the CDR3 DNA reads TGTGCCAGCAGCACCGGCCAGAGCCAAGAGACCCAGTACTTC. It encodes CASSTGQSQETQYF.

By sample share, this clone is medium-sized. The rearrangement uses TRBV2 and TRBJ1-1; D ambiguous. Germline V gives CDR1 SNHLY, CDR2 FYNNEI. The CDR3 has 15 amino acids. V lost 4 bases to trimming and J lost 0 bases, with 12 bases between them. The CDR3 is CASSASDWVNTEAFF. CDR3 coding DNA: TGTGCCAGCAGTGCCTCCGACTGGGTGAACACTGAAGCTTTCTTT.

The V call is TRBV21-1, the J call TRBJ1-3; whether TRBD1, the table's D call, matches the DNA was not checked. TRBV21-1 is a listed pseudogene. The CDR3 is made up of 17 amino acids. CDR3 amino acids: CASRTGSRLLPGNTIYF. CDR3 nucleotide sequence: TGTGCCAGCAGGACAGGGTCGAGACTTTTACCTGGAAACACCATATATTTT.

The chain couples TRBV5-5 to TRBJ2-5; 7 bases align to TRBD2. CDR3 length: 17 amino acids. The germline V gene encodes CDR1 SGHKS and CDR2 YYEKEE (reference sequence). V shed 2 bases and J 1 base; nucleotides not matched to a gene: 11. As DNA, the CDR3 is TGTGCCAGCAGCTTCCGACTTTCAGCGGGGCCCCAAGAGACCCAGTACTTC. Translating it yields CASSFRLSAGPQETQYF.

This clone was counted between two and nine times. The chain combines TRBV29-1 with TRBJ1-1; no clear D. From germline, CDR1 is SQVTM and CDR2 ANQGSEA. Trimming cost V 6 bases and J 2 bases, with 7 bases left between them. The CDR3 totals 11 residues. The CDR3 DNA follows: TGCAGCGTAGCCGTAAACACTGAAGCTTTCTTT. Its protein product is CSVAVNTEAFF.

This chain links TRBV2 with TRBJ1-4, with 10 bases aligning to TRBD1. After removal of 4 bases from V and 7 bases from J, the junction contained 3 bases not matched to a gene. The CDR3 covers 14 residues. In germline, CDR1 is SNHLY, CDR2 FYNNEI. The CDR3 DNA reads TGTGCCAGCAGTGCCGGGACAGGGGTTGAAAAACTGTTTTTT. Encoded protein: CASSAGTGVEKLFF.

The chain has TRBV27 and TRBJ1-1; the D is unclear. V lost 5 bases and J lost 1, with 17 bases in between. CDR1 is MNHEY and CDR2 is SMNVEV in the germline V gene (reference sequence). The CDR3 spans 16 residues. The CDR3 reads CASSPEGWGRNTEAFF. Here the CDR3 DNA reads TGTGCCAGCAGTCCCGAGGGATGGGGAAGGAACACTGAAGCTTTCTTT.

V gene TRBV19 combines with J gene TRBJ2-3, with 11 nucleotides matching TRBD1. The CDR3 loop spans 16 amino acids. V shed 5 bases, J shed 2 bases, and the junction held 6 bases outside the gene matches. The V gene's germline CDR1 is LNHDA and CDR2 SQIVND (reference sequence). The chain's CDR3 is CASSSGTGGLTDTQYF. CDR3 DNA sequence: TGTGCCAGTAGTTCCGGGACAGGGGGACTCACAGATACGCAGTATTTT.

The chain joins TRBV2 to TRBJ1-1, with D unclear. Germline V lookup: CDR1 SNHLY, CDR2 FYNNEI. Trimming took off 5 bases at V and 4 bases at J, with 11 bases between the two ends. CDR3 length equals 13 residues. The CDR3, as DNA: TGTGCCAGCAGTCTTTCCTTTTCCACTGAAGCTTTCTTT. This gives the protein CASSLSFSTEAFF.

The rearrangement uses TRBV7-9 and TRBJ1-2, with D possibly TRBD1 on 5 matching bases. Germline CDR1 reads SEHNR; CDR2 reads FQNEAQ (reference sequence). The CDR3 runs 12 residues. Trimming shortened V by 3 bases and J by 7 bases, and 9 bases separated the two germline ends. In DNA, the CDR3 is TGTGCCAGCAGCTTTTCGGGGGGTGGCTACACCTTC. Amino acid sequence: CASSFSGGGYTF.

The V and J genes are TRBV6-4 and TRBJ1-5; D unclear. Germline-derived CDR1 and CDR2 are MRHNA and SNTAGT. V gave up 4 bases and J gave up 4 bases, with 8 bases separating them. The CDR3 is 13 amino acids. CDR3 nucleotide sequence: TGTGCCAGCAGTGCAACGGTAAATCAGCCCCAGCATTTT. Translated, it gives CASSATVNQPQHF.

The chain couples TRBV7-2 to TRBJ2-4; 8 positions match TRBD1. V was pared by 5 bases and J by 1 base, with 4 bases of the junction left unmatched. The CDR3 contains 15 residues. Germline V CDR1 and CDR2: SGHTA, FQGNSA. DNA for the CDR3: TGTGCCAGCAGCCCGCGACAGGGGGCCAAAAACATTCAGTACTTC. Translated: CASSPRQGAKNIQYF. Full variable domain (remainder filled in from reference TRBV7-2 and TRBJ2-4): GAGVSQSPSNKVTEKGKDVELRCDPISGHTALYWYRQSLGQGLEFLIYFQGNSAPDKSGLPSDRFSAERTGGSVSTLTIQRTQQEDSAVYLCASSPRQGAKNIQYFGAGTRLSVL.